This TCR beta chain comes out of a study of cytomegalovirus exposure and HLA in healthy donors. Germline CDR1 GTSNPN, CDR2 SVGIG (reference sequence). Trimming at V came to 8 bases and at J to 3 bases, leaving 7 bases not matched to a gene. The CDR3 spans 13 residues. PCR was performed using 60 Vbeta and 13 Jbeta primers. The assay was immunoSEQ multiplex PCR, and TCRdb's table has in-frame clones only and misses some. The sample includes fewer than 250,000 clones, over 80% of them seen just once. This TCR was sampled from a boy under 10 years old in good health and CMV-seronegative. The source material was PBMCs. This sequence joins TRBV30 and TRBJ1-2, with 9 bases aligning to TRBD1. CDR3 nucleotide sequence: TGTGCCGTGGGACAGGGAGGGGACTATGGCTACACCTTC. This gives the protein CAVGQGGDYGYTF.